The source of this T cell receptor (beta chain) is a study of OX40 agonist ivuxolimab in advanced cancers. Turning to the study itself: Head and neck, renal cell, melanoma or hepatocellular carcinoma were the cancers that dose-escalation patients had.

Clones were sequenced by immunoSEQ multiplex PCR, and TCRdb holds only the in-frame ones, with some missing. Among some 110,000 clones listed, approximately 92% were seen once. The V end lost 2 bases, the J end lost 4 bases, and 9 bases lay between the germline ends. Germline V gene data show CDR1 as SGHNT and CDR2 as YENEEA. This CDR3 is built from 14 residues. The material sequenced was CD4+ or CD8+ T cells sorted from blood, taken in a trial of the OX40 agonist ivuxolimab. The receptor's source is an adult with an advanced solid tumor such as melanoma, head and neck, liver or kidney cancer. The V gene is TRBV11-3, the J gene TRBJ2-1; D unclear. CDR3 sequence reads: CASSLSVLYNEQFF. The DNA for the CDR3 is TGTGCCAGCAGCTTAAGTGTACTATACAATGAGCAGTTCTTC.